Reported below is one T cell receptor (beta chain). It lacks a known antigen. No base quality values were provided; no much bigger clone lies one nucleotide off. The CDR3 goes from the cysteine to the phenylalanine over 15 residues. Solely the CDR3 DNA is kept, with 45 bases framed from the first base. Trimmed from V: 4 bases; trimmed from J: 5 bases; junction bases lacking a gene match: 1. CDR1 and CDR2 were assigned from the germline V gene as SGHVS and FQNEAQ. Receptor libraries were prepared by the immunoSEQ multiplex PCR assay. The multiplex PCR relied on a mix of 60 forward primers for TCR Vbeta segments and 13 reverse primers for TCR Jbeta segments. A multiplex PCR assay on genomic DNA amplified the CDR3 region of rearranged TCR beta genes. The amplified TCR beta libraries were sequenced on the Illumina HiSeq System as 87-base-pair reads. Per the original workflow: A later analysis counted about 80 million unique TCR beta chains across the 650 to 800 repertoires, and roughly 9.9 million of these chains were shared by at least two donors. Raw reads were error-corrected and collapsed into unique sequences with a nearest-neighbor algorithm that merged closely related sequences to remove PCR and sequencing errors. To assign V, D and J gene segments, CDR3 sequences were aligned to IMGT reference sequences. For a sequence to be retained, at least a six-nucleotide match to both a V gene segment and a J gene segment was required. Rearrangements were classified as productive when the CDR3 lacked stop codons and remained in frame with V and J, and all other rearrangements were classified as non-productive. CDR3 was defined by IMGT convention, running from the second conserved V-encoded cysteine to the conserved J-encoded phenylalanine. Sequences without an unambiguous match to a single V gene segment were excluded from the earlier analysis of 500 to 700 of the donors. An earlier analysis of almost 600 of the donors classified V segments as functional when productive rearrangements were above 56.7% and as segregating when the standard deviation between donors was above 5%. To diagnose cytomegalovirus status from the catalog of TCR beta chain sequences, a statistical classification framework was built. In a later analysis, TCR nucleotide sequences were compared against IMGT/GENE-DB human TR gene sequences so that V and J genes could be assigned. Using the TCRdist pipeline, a later analysis assigned CDR3 sequences along with most-parsimonious VDJ recombination scenarios. In a later analysis, every TCR beta chain was defined by the combination of its CDR3 amino acid sequence and its V-gene family, and reads without a unique V-gene family were dropped. A later analysis removed 550 to 650 highly shared, low-generation-probability nucleotide sequences to deal with suspected cross-contamination and a sequencing artifact. In a later analysis, a clonal expansion index for each public chain was calculated from normalized within-repertoire ranks of inferred template counts. A later analysis computed generation probabilities with a VDJ recombination model fitted to out-of-frame rearrangements, and checked the results against IGoR. In a later analysis, TCR-TCR, TCR-HLA and TCR-CMV co-occurrence was scored with hypergeometric tests, and a repertoire-size bias correction was applied to TCR pairs. In a later analysis, false discovery rates were estimated by permuting HLA or CMV assignments 20 times. A later analysis grouped co-occurring TCRs with DBSCAN, adding TCRdist sequence similarity when clustering within HLA-allele-positive subsets. For co-occurrence clustering, repertoires with fewer than 30,000 or more than 120,000 public chains were excluded, along with roughly five repertoires with anomalous nucleotide sharing. Here the immuneACCESS table is served through TCRdb, limited to in-frame sequences with V and J called. Missing clones are a known gap in these copies; in checked studies unresolved V genes cover under half, and the rest lacks a known reason. V and J calls and clone size are as listed in that table; D and trimming were resolved from the DNA. The sample yields over 110,000 clones; approximately 78% were counted once. Together, the top ten hold 5% to 8% of the sample.

These data originate in a study of cytomegalovirus exposure and HLA in healthy donors (dated by TCRdb to 2017 to 2019). As for the study more broadly: An earlier analysis of roughly 500 of the donors reported roughly 270 Gb of sequence data and 117 million unique TCR beta sequences from 150 million to 200 million T cells. About 310 gigabases of sequencing data and tens of millions of unique TCR sequences were included in an early release covering about 600 HLA-typed donors. Of the roughly 420 genotyped donors, less than 90% were placed in the genetic ancestry cluster associated with self-reported Caucasian donors. The aim of the study was to test whether cataloging public T cell receptors could identify signatures of past pathogen exposure. Using immunosequencing, the study profiled T cell repertoires from some 670 subjects and related those repertoires to cytomegalovirus serostatus. Along with the roughly 670-subject first cohort, a separate validation cohort of approximately 110 different subjects was used. To predict cytomegalovirus infection status, the study combined high-throughput TCR immunosequencing, statistical association of individual TCRs with disease status, and machine learning. To study patterns of TCR occurrence, a later analysis re-analyzed previously published TCR beta repertoires from just over 650 donors and added high-resolution HLA genotyping. Rather than using new phenotypic data, the later analysis identified candidate immune exposures from TCR beta sequences and from how often those sequences occurred across donors. An earlier analysis of 587 of the donors applied high-throughput TCR beta sequencing to assess whether each TCR beta V gene segment acted as functional or pseudogenic. Donor age, sex, ethnicity and CMV serostatus were compiled alongside the repertoire data. In a later genetic analysis, genome-wide SNP genotypes for about three fifths of the roughly 670 donors were used, and that subset was treated as a discovery cohort. All discovery cohort repertoires had been generated using a single sequencing platform. Both class I and class II loci were covered by HLA typing, at four-digit resolution. Typing coverage differed by locus: A, B, C, DRB1 and DQB1 were typed in about 620-640 donors, DQA1 in around 500, DPA1 in 606, and DPB1 in roughly 470. A few DR-DQ haplotypes were treated as single units for association and clustering because of strong linkage in the cohort. On average, roughly 240,000 unique TCR beta nucleotide sequences were sequenced per donor among 398 genotyped donors of the cohort, with around 19% of those sequences being non-productive. Findings and caveats that apply to the study as a whole: In a later analysis, several top co-occurrence clusters were reported to appear linked to parvovirus B19, influenza, CMV and Epstein-Barr virus. The study listed approximately 150 TCR beta chains as associated with cytomegalovirus. The authors suggested that the approach could potentially be extended to other disease states and immunological phenotypes. Three of the identified cytomegalovirus-associated TCR beta chains were confirmed in vitro to be specific for cytomegalovirus antigens. A further reported finding was that TCR beta sequences accurately predicted the HLA-A and HLA-B alleles for most subjects in the first cohort. Because the 87-base-pair reads could not distinguish some IMGT-functional V segments, including TRBV6-2 and TRBV6-3, those segments were excluded. Correlated functional status among segregating V segments might be attributable to linkage disequilibrium, but an unknown experimental factor could not be ruled out. The classifier was reported to diagnose cytomegalovirus status with high specificity and sensitivity in both the original cohort and the validation cohort. A cluster of highly shared sequence variants was judged likely to be a technical artifact of the sequencing pipeline. According to a later analysis, TCR association rates differed among HLA loci, with DRB1 alleles showing the most associated TCRs and HLA-C alleles showing the fewest. CMV serostatus was the only immune exposure information available for the cohort. According to a later genetic analysis, donors in an Asian-associated ancestry cluster had fewer N-insertions in productive TCRs than the approximately 670-donor mean. Only TCR beta chains were sequenced in this cohort, and the absence of alpha or paired-chain data limited detectable features. HLA typing was unavailable for some donors at each locus, so association tests used only the typed subset. In an earlier analysis of more than 450 of the donors, most TCR beta V segments were observed in productive rearrangements about 87% or about 30% of the time, broadly matching IMGT annotations. Compared with equally common non-associated chains, HLA-associated TCR beta chains in a later analysis were more clonally expanded and had lower generation probabilities. A later analysis found that most CMV-associated TCR beta chains appeared HLA-restricted, with HLA associations seemingly driven largely by CMV exposure. Specific HLA alleles were associated with 16,951 TCR beta sequences at a false discovery rate of 0.05 in a later analysis. Most TCR sequences were observed very rarely across donors, whereas some public TCRs were present in many individuals. The presence/absence analyses assumed that sequencing depth was roughly uniform across donors, and that assumption may not be true. V-gene and J-gene trimming of TCR beta chains was associated with a missense DCLRE1C variant in a later genetic analysis, and the association was replicated in an independent cohort. When HLA alleles, especially DR and DQ, strongly co-occurred, attributing TCR associations to individual alleles was difficult. Because counts were too low, roughly 18 rarely observed V segments, including chromosome 9 orphons, were left out of the earlier analysis of roughly 600 of the donors.

The cohort consisted of some 670 healthy bone marrow donors. At the time of sampling, every cohort member was nominally healthy, though immune exposures that went unrecorded were likely present. The donor tested CMV seropositive and was one of the 289 seropositive cohort members. A peripheral blood sample was provided by each donor, and peripheral blood mononuclear cells were used for TCR beta sequencing. The Qiagen DNeasy Blood Extraction Kit was used to extract genomic DNA from the blood cell samples. The sequence joins TRBV7-8 to TRBJ2-5, and 16 junction bases match TRBD2. Sequenced material: PBMCs. The source of this sequence is a woman aged 40 to 49 in good health and CMV-seropositive. The DNA reads as follows: TGTGCCAGCAGCTCGGGACTAGCGGGAGGGGAGACCCAGTACTTC. Translated, this gives CASSSGLAGGETQYF. When the CDR3 is completed using the reference TRBV7-8 and TRBJ2-5 genes on either side, the full variable domain is GAGVSQSPRYKVAKRGQDVALRCDPISGHVSLFWYQQALGQGPEFLTYFQNEAQLDKSGLPSDRFFAERPEGSVSTLKIQRTQQEDSAVYLCASSSGLAGGETQYFGPGTRLLVL.